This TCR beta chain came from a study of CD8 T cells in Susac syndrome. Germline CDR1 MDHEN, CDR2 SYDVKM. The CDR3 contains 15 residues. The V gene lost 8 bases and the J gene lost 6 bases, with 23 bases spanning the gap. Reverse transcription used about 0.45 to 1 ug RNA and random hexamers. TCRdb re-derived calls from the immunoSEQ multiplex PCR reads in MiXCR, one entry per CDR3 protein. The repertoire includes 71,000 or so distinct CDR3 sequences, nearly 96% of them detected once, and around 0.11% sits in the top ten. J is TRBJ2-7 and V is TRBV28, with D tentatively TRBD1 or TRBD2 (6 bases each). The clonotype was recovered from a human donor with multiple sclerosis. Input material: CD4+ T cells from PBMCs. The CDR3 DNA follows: TGTGCCAGCCTCCTAGGAGGGGGTCAGCCTGTCGAGCAGTACTTC. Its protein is CASLLGGGQPVEQYF.